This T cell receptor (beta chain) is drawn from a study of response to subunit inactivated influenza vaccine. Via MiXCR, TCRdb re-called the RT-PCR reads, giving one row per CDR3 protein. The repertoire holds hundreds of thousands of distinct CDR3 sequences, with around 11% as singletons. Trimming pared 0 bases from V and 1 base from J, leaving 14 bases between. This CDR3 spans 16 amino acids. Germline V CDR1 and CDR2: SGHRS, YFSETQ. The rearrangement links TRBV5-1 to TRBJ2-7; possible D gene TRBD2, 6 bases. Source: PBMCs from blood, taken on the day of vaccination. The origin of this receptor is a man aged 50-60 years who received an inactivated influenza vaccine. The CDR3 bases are TGCGCCAGCAGCTTGGCCGGGGCCGGGGGATCCTACGAGCAGTACTTC. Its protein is CASSLAGAGGSYEQYF.